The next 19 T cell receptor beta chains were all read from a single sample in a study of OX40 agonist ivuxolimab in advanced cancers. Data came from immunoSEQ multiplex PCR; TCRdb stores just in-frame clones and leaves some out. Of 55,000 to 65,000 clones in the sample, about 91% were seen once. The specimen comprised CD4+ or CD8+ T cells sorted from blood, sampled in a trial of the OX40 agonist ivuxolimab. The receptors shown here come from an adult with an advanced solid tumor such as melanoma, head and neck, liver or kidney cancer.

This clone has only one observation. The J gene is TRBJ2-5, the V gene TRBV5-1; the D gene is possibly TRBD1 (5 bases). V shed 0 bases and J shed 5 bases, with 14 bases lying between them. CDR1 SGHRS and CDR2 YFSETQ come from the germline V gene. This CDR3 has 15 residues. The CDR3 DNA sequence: TGCGCCAGCAGCTTGGGGACATCGGTGGGGGAGACCCAGTACTTC. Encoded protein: CASSLGTSVGETQYF.

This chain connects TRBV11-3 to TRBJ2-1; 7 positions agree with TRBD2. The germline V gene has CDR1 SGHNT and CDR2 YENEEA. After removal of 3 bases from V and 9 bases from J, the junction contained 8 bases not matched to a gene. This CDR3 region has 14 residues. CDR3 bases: TGTGCCAGCAGCTTCCGGGGGGTGTTAGGTGAGCAGTTCTTC. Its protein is CASSFRGVLGEQFF.

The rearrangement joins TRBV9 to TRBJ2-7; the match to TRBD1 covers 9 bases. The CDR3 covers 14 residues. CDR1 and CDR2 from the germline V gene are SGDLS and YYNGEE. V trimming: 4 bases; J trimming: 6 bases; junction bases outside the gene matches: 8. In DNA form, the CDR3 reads TGTGCCAGCAGCCTACGGACAGGGGCTAGCGAGCAGTACTTC. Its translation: CASSLRTGASEQYF.

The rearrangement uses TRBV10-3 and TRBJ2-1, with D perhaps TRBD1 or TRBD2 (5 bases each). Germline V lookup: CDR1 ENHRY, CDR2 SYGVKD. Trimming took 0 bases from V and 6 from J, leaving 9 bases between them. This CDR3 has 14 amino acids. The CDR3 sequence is CAISESGPTNEQFF. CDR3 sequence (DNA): TGTGCCATCAGTGAGTCGGGACCTACCAATGAGCAGTTCTTC.

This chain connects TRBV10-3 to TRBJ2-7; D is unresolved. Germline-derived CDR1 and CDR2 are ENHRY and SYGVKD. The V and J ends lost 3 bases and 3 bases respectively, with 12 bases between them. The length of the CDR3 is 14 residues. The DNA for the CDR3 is TGTGCCATCAGTGAAAACATGATAATCTACGAGCAGTACTTC. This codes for CAISENMIIYEQYF.

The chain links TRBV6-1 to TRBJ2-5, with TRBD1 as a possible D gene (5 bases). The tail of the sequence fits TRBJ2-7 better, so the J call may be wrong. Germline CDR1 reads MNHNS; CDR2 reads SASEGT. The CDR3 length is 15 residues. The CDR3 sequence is CASSRDRIGQYEQYF. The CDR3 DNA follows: TGTGCCAGCAGCCGTGACAGAATCGGACAATACGAGCAGTACTTC.

In DNA, the CDR3 is TGTGCCAGCAGCTTAAGTCTAGCGAACAATGAGCAGTTCTTC. Its protein is CASSLSLANNEQFF. The V gene is TRBV7-9, the J gene TRBJ2-1; D may be TRBD2 (6 bases). The V end lost 2 bases, the J end lost 5 bases, and 10 bases lay between the germline ends. In germline, CDR1 is SEHNR, CDR2 FQNEAQ (reference sequence). The CDR3 sequence is 14 residues long.

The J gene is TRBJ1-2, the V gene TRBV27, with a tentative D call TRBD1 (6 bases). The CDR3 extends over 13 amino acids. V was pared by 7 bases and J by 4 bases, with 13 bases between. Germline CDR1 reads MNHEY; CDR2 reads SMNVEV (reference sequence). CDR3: CASNSRGTYGYTF. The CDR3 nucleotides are TGTGCCAGCAACAGTAGGGGGACCTATGGCTACACCTTC.

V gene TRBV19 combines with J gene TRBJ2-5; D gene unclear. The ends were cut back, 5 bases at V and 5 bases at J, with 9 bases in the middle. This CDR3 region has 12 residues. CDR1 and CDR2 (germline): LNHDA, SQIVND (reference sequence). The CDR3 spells CASSGQRETQYF. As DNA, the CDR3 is TGTGCCAGTAGTGGTCAGAGGGAGACCCAGTACTTC.

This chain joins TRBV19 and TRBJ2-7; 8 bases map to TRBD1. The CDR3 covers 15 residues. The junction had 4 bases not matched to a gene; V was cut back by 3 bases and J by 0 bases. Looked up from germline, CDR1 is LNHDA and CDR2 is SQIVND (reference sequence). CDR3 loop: CASSMRTGSSYEQYF. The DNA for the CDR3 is TGTGCCAGTAGTATGCGGACAGGGAGCTCCTACGAGCAGTACTTC.

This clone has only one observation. In nucleotides, the CDR3 is TGCGCCAGCAGCAGGACTAGCGGGAGGACAAGCTCCTACGAGCAGTACTTC. It is translated as CASSRTSGRTSSYEQYF. The rearrangement links TRBV4-1 to TRBJ2-7; the match to TRBD2 covers 14 bases. The CDR3 has 17 residues. The V gene end was trimmed by 5 bases and the J gene end by 0 bases; junction bases not matched to a gene: 6. Germline CDR1 is MGHRA and CDR2 is YSYEKL.

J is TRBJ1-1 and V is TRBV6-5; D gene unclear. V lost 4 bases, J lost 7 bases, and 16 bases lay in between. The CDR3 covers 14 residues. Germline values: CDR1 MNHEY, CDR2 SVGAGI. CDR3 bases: TGTGCCAGCAGTTCCACAATTCCTATTAATGAAGCTTTCTTT. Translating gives CASSSTIPINEAFF.

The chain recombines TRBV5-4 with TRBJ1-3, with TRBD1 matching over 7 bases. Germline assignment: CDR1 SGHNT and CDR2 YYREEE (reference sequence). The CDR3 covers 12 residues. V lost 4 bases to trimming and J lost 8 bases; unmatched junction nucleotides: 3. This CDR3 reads CASSPTGDTIYF. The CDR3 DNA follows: TGTGCCAGCAGCCCCACAGGGGACACCATATATTTT.

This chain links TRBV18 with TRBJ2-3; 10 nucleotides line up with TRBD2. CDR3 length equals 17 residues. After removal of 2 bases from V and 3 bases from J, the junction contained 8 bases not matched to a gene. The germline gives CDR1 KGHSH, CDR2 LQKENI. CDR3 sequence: CASSPRIGTSVTDTQYF. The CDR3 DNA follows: TGTGCCAGCTCACCAAGAATCGGGACTAGCGTGACAGATACGCAGTATTTT.

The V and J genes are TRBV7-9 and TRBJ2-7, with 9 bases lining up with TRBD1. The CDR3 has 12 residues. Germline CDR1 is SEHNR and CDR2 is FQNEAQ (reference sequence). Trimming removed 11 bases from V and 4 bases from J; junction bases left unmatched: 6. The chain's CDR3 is CAAAGQGYEQYF. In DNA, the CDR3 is TGTGCCGCAGCGGGACAGGGTTACGAGCAGTACTTC. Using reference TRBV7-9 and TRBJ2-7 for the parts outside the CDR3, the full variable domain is DTGVSQNPRHKITKRGQNVTFRCDPISEHNRLYWYRQTLGQGPEFLTYFQNEAQLEKSRLLSDRFSAERPKGSFSTLEIQRTEQGDSAMYLCAAAGQGYEQYFGPGTRLTVT.

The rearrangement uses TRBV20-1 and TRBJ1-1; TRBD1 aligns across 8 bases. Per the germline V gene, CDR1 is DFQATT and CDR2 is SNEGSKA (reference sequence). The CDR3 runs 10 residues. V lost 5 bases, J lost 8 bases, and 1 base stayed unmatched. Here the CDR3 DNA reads TGCAGTGCTCAGGGGGCCGAAGCTTTCTTT. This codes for CSAQGAEAFF.

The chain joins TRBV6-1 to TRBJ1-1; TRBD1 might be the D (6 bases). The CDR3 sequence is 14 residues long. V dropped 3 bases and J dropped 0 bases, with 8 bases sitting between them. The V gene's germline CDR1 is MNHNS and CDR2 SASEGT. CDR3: CASSDQGMNTEAFF. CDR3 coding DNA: TGTGCCAGCAGTGACCAGGGGATGAACACTGAAGCTTTCTTT.

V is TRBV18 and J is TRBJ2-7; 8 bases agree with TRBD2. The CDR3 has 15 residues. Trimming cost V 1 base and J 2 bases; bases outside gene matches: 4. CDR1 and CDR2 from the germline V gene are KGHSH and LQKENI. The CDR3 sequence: CASSPRSGSAYEQYF. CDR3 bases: TGTGCCAGCTCACCACGGAGCGGGAGTGCCTACGAGCAGTACTTC.

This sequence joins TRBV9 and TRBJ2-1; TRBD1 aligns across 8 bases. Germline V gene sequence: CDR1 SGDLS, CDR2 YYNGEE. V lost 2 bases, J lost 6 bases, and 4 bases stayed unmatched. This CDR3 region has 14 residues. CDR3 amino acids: CASSVQGAGNEQFF. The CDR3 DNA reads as TGTGCCAGCAGCGTTCAGGGGGCTGGCAATGAGCAGTTCTTC. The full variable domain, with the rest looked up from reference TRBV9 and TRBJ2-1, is DSGVTQTPKHLITATGQRVTLRCSPRSGDLSVYWYQQSLDQGLQFLIQYYNGEERAKGNILERFSAQQFPDLHSELNLSSLELGDSALYFCASSVQGAGNEQFFGPGTRLTVL.